A selection of T cell receptor beta chains follows, all from one sample in a study of control samples from healthy donors and cancer patients. Measured with immunoSEQ multiplex PCR; TCRdb has only the in-frame clones, and not every one. The sample records some 100,000 clones, 88% being singletons. Sequenced: blood. All receptors derive from a man younger than 40 in good health. CDR3s include the opening cysteine and the closing phenylalanine or tryptophan. The order of the fields is D gene, J gene, clone size, V gene, CDR3 DNA, CDR3 protein. A D gene is named only where the DNA matches it firmly. Clone size, where shown, is once, few, many, or a class for clones that have expanded.

D: TRBD1; J: TRBJ1-2; size: NA; V: TRBV29-1; DNA: TGCAGCGTTGAAAGACTAGGGGACAGGGCAAACTATGGCTACACCTTC; CDR3: CSVERLGDRANYGYTF
D: NA; J: TRBJ2-3; size: NA; V: TRBV24-1; DNA: TGTGCCACCAGTGATCCACTGATGAATACGCAGTATTTT; CDR3: CATSDPLMNTQYF
D: NA; J: TRBJ1-5; size: NA; V: TRBV2; DNA: TGTGCCAGCAGTCGGGACATAGGGGGTGCCTTTACACAGCCCCAGCATTTT; CDR3: CASSRDIGGAFTQPQHF
D: NA; J: TRBJ1-2; size: NA; V: TRBV7-2; DNA: TGTGCCAGCAGCTTAACGCAGGGAGGCTACACCTTC; CDR3: CASSLTQGGYTF
D: NA; J: TRBJ2-7; size: NA; V: TRBV7-6; DNA: TGTGCCAGCAGCTTAGGGACGGACGAGCAGTACTTC; CDR3: CASSLGTDEQYF
D: TRBD2; J: TRBJ2-1; size: NA; V: TRBV4-1; DNA: TGCGCCAGCCAGGGGACTAGCGGGAGCGAGCAGTTCTTC; CDR3: CASQGTSGSEQFF
D: NA; J: TRBJ2-5; size: NA; V: TRBV6-2/TRBV6-3; DNA: TGTGCCAGCAGTTACTCGGCTTCCCAAGAGACCCAGTACTTC; CDR3: CASSYSASQETQYF
D: TRBD2; J: TRBJ2-5; size: once; V: TRBV4-1; DNA: TGCGCCAGCAGCCCCGGGACTAGCGGGGAAGAGACCCAGTACTTC; CDR3: CASSPGTSGEETQYF
D: NA; J: TRBJ1-1; size: few; V: TRBV7-9; DNA: TGTGCCAGCAGCTTAGCGGCCGTAGGTGAAGCTTTCTTT; CDR3: CASSLAAVGEAFF
D: TRBD1; J: TRBJ1-1; size: NA; V: TRBV27; DNA: TGTGCCAGCAGTTCAAACAGGGGAAACACTGAAGCTTTCTTT; CDR3: CASSSNRGNTEAFF
D: NA; J: TRBJ2-1; size: once; V: TRBV28; DNA: TGTGCCAGCAGCCTTGCGGGATGGGCTTACAATGAGCAGTTCTTC; CDR3: CASSLAGWAYNEQFF
D: NA; J: TRBJ2-7; size: NA; V: TRBV2; DNA: TGTGCCAGCAGTGAACTGGGCCTCGGGCCCTACGAGCAGTACTTC; CDR3: CASSELGLGPYEQYF
D: NA; J: TRBJ2-3; size: NA; V: TRBV28; DNA: TGTGCCAGCAGTTTCGGGGCAGCCGGGGATACGCAGTATTTT; CDR3: CASSFGAAGDTQYF
D: NA; J: TRBJ2-1; size: NA; V: TRBV6-6; DNA: TGTGCCACGGGCTTACTAACCACTGAACATGAGCAGTTCTTC; CDR3: CATGLLTTEHEQFF
D: NA; J: TRBJ2-5; size: NA; V: TRBV2; DNA: TGTGCCAGCAGTAGGGACCGCCAAGAGACCCAGTACTTC; CDR3: CASSRDRQETQYF
D: NA; J: TRBJ1-1; size: once; V: TRBV6-6; DNA: TGTGCCAGCAGTTACGGGGAGGGGACGACTGAAGCTTTCTTT; CDR3: CASSYGEGTTEAFF
D: TRBD1; J: TRBJ1-5; size: NA; V: TRBV27; DNA: TGTGCCAGCAGTTCAACAGGGGGCTGGCAGCCCCAGCATTTT; CDR3: CASSSTGGWQPQHF
D: NA; J: TRBJ2-1; size: NA; V: TRBV14; DNA: TGTGCCAGCAGCCAACAACCTCGGACGTACGGCCTCAATGAGCAGTTCTTC; CDR3: CASSQQPRTYGLNEQFF
D: TRBD2; J: TRBJ2-3; size: NA; V: TRBV4-1; DNA: TGCGCCAGCAGCCAAGATGGGACTAGCGACACAGATACGCAGTATTTT; CDR3: CASSQDGTSDTDTQYF
D: NA; J: TRBJ2-3; size: NA; V: TRBV6-4; DNA: TGTGCCAGCAGTGAAGAGTTTGGGGGTACGCAGTATTTT; CDR3: CASSEEFGGTQYF
D: NA; J: TRBJ1-3; size: NA; V: TRBV27; DNA: TGTGCCAGCAGTTCCCCCAGCTCTGGAAACACCATATATTTT; CDR3: CASSSPSSGNTIYF
D: TRBD1; J: TRBJ1-4; size: once; V: TRBV28; DNA: TGTGCCAGCAGAGTCCCGGGACAGGGAGGGTTGGAAAAACTGTTTTTT; CDR3: CASRVPGQGGLEKLFF
D: NA; J: TRBJ2-5; size: NA; V: TRBV2; DNA: TGTGCCAGCAGTGAAGGTCCGGGCTCCCAAGAGACCCAGTACTTC; CDR3: CASSEGPGSQETQYF
D: TRBD1; J: TRBJ2-7; size: NA; V: TRBV3-1/TRBV3-2; DNA: TGTGCCAGCAGCCAAGCTGGCAGGGGGCCCGAGCAGTACTTC; CDR3: CASSQAGRGPEQYF
D: NA; J: TRBJ1-1; size: once; V: TRBV7-8; DNA: TGTGCCAGCAGCTTAGGGTCGGGGTCCACTGAAGCTTTCTTT; CDR3: CASSLGSGSTEAFF
D: NA; J: TRBJ2-3; size: few; V: TRBV7-8; DNA: TGTGCCAGCAGCCCCGGAACCCCCCCCTCAGATACGCAGTATTTT; CDR3: CASSPGTPPSDTQYF
D: TRBD2; J: TRBJ2-1; size: NA; V: TRBV24-1; DNA: TGTGCCACCAGTGCCAGCGGGGACTACAATGAGCAGTTCTTC; CDR3: CATSASGDYNEQFF
D: NA; J: TRBJ1-3; size: NA; V: TRBV10-2; DNA: TGCGCCAGCAGTGTACAAGCTGGAAACACCATATATTTT; CDR3: CASSVQAGNTIYF
D: NA; J: TRBJ2-2; size: few; V: TRBV30; DNA: TGTGCCTGGAGTTCTACCATCTCGTCGGGGTGGACGAACACCGGGGAGCTGTTTTTT; CDR3: CAWSSTISSGWTNTGELFF
D: NA; J: TRBJ1-6; size: NA; V: TRBV11-1; DNA: TGTGCCAGCAGCTTAGCGCTCGGACAGCGGGCACCCCTCCACTTT; CDR3: CASSLALGQRAPLHF
D: NA; J: TRBJ1-2; size: few; V: TRBV15; DNA: TGTGCCACCAGCAGAGATCTAGAACGTTGGGGCTACACCTTC; CDR3: CATSRDLERWGYTF
D: TRBD1; J: TRBJ2-1; size: NA; V: TRBV30; DNA: TGTGCCTGGAGTCGACAGGGGAATGAGCAGTTCTTC; CDR3: CAWSRQGNEQFF
D: TRBD1; J: TRBJ1-1; size: NA; V: TRBV10-3; DNA: TGTGCCATCAGTGAGGAGACAGGGGGCGGCACTGAAGCTTTCTTT; CDR3: CAISEETGGGTEAFF
D: NA; J: TRBJ1-1; size: NA; V: TRBV15; DNA: TGTGCCACCAGCAGAGGGGGGGAATACACTGAAGCTTTCTTT; CDR3: CATSRGGEYTEAFF
D: TRBD1; J: TRBJ1-2; size: NA; V: TRBV5-5; DNA: TGTGCCACCGGCCGGGACAGTGACGGGGTGGGCTACACCTTC; CDR3: CATGRDSDGVGYTF
D: NA; J: TRBJ2-7; size: NA; V: TRBV7-9; DNA: TGTGCCAGCAGCGCAGTTACGCATTACGAGCAGTACTTC; CDR3: CASSAVTHYEQYF
D: TRBD1; J: TRBJ1-1; size: NA; V: TRBV5-6; DNA: TGTGCCAGCAGCTCGGGACAGGGGCCGTGGAACACTGAAGCTTTCTTT; CDR3: CASSSGQGPWNTEAFF
D: NA; J: TRBJ2-7; size: once; V: TRBV24-1; DNA: TGTGCCACCAGTGATTTGGTAGGCGACCGCTACGAGCAGTACTTC; CDR3: CATSDLVGDRYEQYF
D: NA; J: TRBJ2-7; size: NA; V: TRBV18; DNA: TGTGCCAGCTCACCATCGGGTTTCGGGGGTTGGAGCTACGAGCAGTACTTC; CDR3: CASSPSGFGGWSYEQYF
D: TRBD2; J: TRBJ2-7; size: NA; V: TRBV7-2; DNA: TGTGCCAGCAGCTATAGATGGACTAGCGGAGGGTCGATCGAGCAGTACTTC; CDR3: CASSYRWTSGGSIEQYF
D: TRBD2; J: TRBJ2-7; size: NA; V: TRBV29-1; DNA: TGCAGCGTTAATCGGGAGGGGTCGGGCTCCTACGAGCAGTACTTC; CDR3: CSVNREGSGSYEQYF
D: TRBD2; J: TRBJ2-5; size: NA; V: TRBV5-1; DNA: TGCGCCAGCAGCCTTTGGACTAGCGAGGAGACCCAGTACTTC; CDR3: CASSLWTSEETQYF
D: TRBD2; J: TRBJ2-1; size: NA; V: TRBV11-3; DNA: TGTGCCAGCAGCTTACAAATTAGGACTAGCGGGAGAAATGAGCAGTTCTTC; CDR3: CASSLQIRTSGRNEQFF
D: NA; J: TRBJ1-6; size: once; V: TRBV28; DNA: TGTGCCAGCAGGGGGGGGAGCTCCTATAATTCACCCCTCCACTTT; CDR3: CASRGGSSYNSPLHF
D: NA; J: TRBJ2-1; size: NA; V: TRBV19; DNA: TGTGCCAGTAGTATAAATCGCGGCTATAATGAGCAGTTCTTC; CDR3: CASSINRGYNEQFF
D: TRBD2; J: TRBJ2-2; size: NA; V: TRBV27; DNA: TGTGCCAGCAGGGAGCGGGAGCTGTCGCCCGGGGAGCTGTTTTTT; CDR3: CASRERELSPGELFF